The clone carrying this T cell receptor beta chain was picked up many times. The data derive from a study of T cells in Graves' hyperthyroidism and ophthalmopathy. Graves' hyperthyroidism is called stable when ophthalmopathy does not progress within 18 months. On the basis of clinical symptoms, serum thyroxine and TRAb, thyroid ultrasound and orbital computed tomography, diagnoses were made. V trimming: 5 bases; J trimming: 3 bases; junction bases outside the gene matches: 1. The CDR3 extends over 13 amino acids. Germline assignment: CDR1 GTSNPN and CDR2 SVGIG (reference sequence). Using RNA transcripts as the source, TCR beta CDR3 regions were amplified. First-round RT-PCR with HTBI primers amplified the TCR CDR3 region. Each CDR3 protein gets one entry after TCRdb re-called the multiplex PCR reads with MiXCR. The sample contains hundreds of thousands of distinct CDR3 sequences, 12% to 15% of which appear only once.

This chain links TRBV30 with TRBJ2-7, with 13 positions matching TRBD2. The TCR was taken from a young woman with Graves' hyperthyroidism. The sample was blood. The chain's CDR3 is CAWGTSGIYEQYF. As DNA, the CDR3 is TGTGCCTGGGGGACTAGCGGGATCTACGAGCAGTACTTC.